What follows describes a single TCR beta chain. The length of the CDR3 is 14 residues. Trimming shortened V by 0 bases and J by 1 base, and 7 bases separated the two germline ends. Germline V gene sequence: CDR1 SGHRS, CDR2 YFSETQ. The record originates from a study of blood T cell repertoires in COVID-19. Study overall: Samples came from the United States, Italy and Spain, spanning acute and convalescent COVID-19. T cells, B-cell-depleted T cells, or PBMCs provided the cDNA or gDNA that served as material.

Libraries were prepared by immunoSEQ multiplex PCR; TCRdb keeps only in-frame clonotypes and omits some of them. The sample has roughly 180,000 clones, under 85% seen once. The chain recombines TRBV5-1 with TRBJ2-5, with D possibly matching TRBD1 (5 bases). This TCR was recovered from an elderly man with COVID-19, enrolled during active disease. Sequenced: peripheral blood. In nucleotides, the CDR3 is TGCGCCAGCAGCTTGGGGACAATCCAAGAGACCCAGTACTTC. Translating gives CASSLGTIQETQYF.